This T cell receptor (beta chain) came from a study of T cells in tuberculosis. Looking at the study overall: Sequenced TCRs come from CD1B-GMM tetramer-binding T cells. Study-wide findings and caveats: Active tuberculosis cases were adults; controls were adolescents. Active tuberculosis TCR-alpha repertoires lay closer to GMM-specific TCRs than IGRA-negative controls, suggesting clonal expansion.

Notes on this clone: Its specificity is not known.

The data were produced by immunoSEQ multiplex PCR, yet TCRdb's version contains in-frame clones alone and is incomplete. The profile covers some 30,000 clones, with 85% to 95% appearing a single time and around 7.7% taken by the ten largest. V was shortened by 7 bases and J by 8 bases, with 20 bases between the two germline ends. The CDR3 has 14 residues. From germline, CDR1 is MNHEY and CDR2 SMNVEV (reference sequence). Sequenced input: PBMCs. The chain combines TRBV27 with TRBJ1-2; D perhaps matches TRBD1 (5 bases). The source is a donor between 10 and 29 years old with latent tuberculosis or without tuberculosis infection. Some clones in this sample may be carry-over from other donors' samples. The CDR3 region is CASTLLGGVGGYTF. In DNA form, the CDR3 reads TGTGCCAGCACCCTTTTGGGGGGAGTCGGGGGCTACACCTTC.